Shown below are 8 T cell receptor beta chains from a single sample sequenced in a study of beta chain features in type 1 diabetes (dated by TCRdb to between 2018 and 2020). Overall study results and their limits: In all four CD4+ subsets, TCRB CDR3 length was moderately but significantly shorter in type 1 diabetes patients.

The antigens for these receptors are not known. Libraries were prepared through the immunoSEQ multiplex PCR assay. The High Capacity cDNA Reverse Transcription Kit was used to reverse transcribe all of the isolated RNA, meaning that expressed TCRB transcripts were what got sequenced. TCRdb mirrors the immuneACCESS table, restricted to in-frame sequences. Some clones are absent from its copies; in checked studies, under half trace to an unresolved V gene, and the reason for the others is unknown. The sample includes about 240,000 clones, with about 15% observed a single time. The top ten clones comprise 0.015% to 0.02% of the sample. The source material was naive CD4+ T cells from blood. What the cell subset or site label conveys for this sample: true naive CD4+ T cells. These receptors originate from a man in his thirties or forties with type 1 diabetes.

This clone was observed a few times. This chain joins TRBV11-3 and TRBJ1-2; a weak D match, TRBD1 (6 bases). Trimming left V 5 bases short and J 8 bases short, with 18 bases between. CDR1 is SGHNT and CDR2 is YENEEA in the germline V gene. The length of the CDR3 is 14 residues. The CDR3 coding sequence is TGTGCCAGCAGCACAGACTACCAGGGGAGCGGCTACACCTTC. Amino acid sequence: CASSTDYQGSGYTF.

The rearrangement links TRBV5-1 to TRBJ2-5; D unclear. This CDR3 contains 13 residues. V dropped 0 bases and J dropped 1 base, with 4 bases sitting between them. From germline, CDR1 is SGHRS and CDR2 YFSETQ. CDR3 in amino acids: CASSLASQETQYF. The CDR3 bases are TGCGCCAGCAGCTTGGCCAGCCAAGAGACCCAGTACTTC.

The chain has TRBV30 and TRBJ2-2; D may be TRBD1 (5 bases). Trimming cost V 0 bases and J 3 bases, with 11 bases left between them. The length of the CDR3 is 15 residues. CDR1 and CDR2 from the germline V gene are GTSNPN and SVGIG (reference sequence). For the CDR3, the DNA is TGTGCCTGGAGTGTACTACAGGCCGACACCGGGGAGCTGTTTTTT. It translates to CAWSVLQADTGELFF.

The chain uses TRBV29-1 and TRBJ1-1; tentative D call: TRBD1 (6 bases). The germline CDR1 and CDR2 sequences are SQVTM and ANQGSEA. V dropped 7 bases and J dropped 5 bases, with 17 bases sitting between them. The CDR3 runs to 13 residues. The CDR3 DNA reads TGCAGCGCCTCAGGGGAACCCGGGACTGAAGCTTTCTTT. This codes for CSASGEPGTEAFF.

J is TRBJ2-3 and V is TRBV9; 11 bases agree with TRBD2. Germline assignment: CDR1 SGDLS and CDR2 YYNGEE. The V segment lost 3 bases and the J segment 1 base; nucleotides outside the gene matches: 4. The CDR3 extends over 16 amino acids. CDR3 nucleotides: TGTGCCAGCAGCGCCCTTAGCGGGAGGGGCACAGATACGCAGTATTTT. This gives the protein CASSALSGRGTDTQYF.

The chain carries TRBV18 and TRBJ1-2; D gene uncertain. This CDR3 has 14 amino acids. Deletions cut 1 base from V and 4 bases from J, with 10 bases between. Germline V lookup: CDR1 KGHSH, CDR2 LQKENI. The CDR3 loop reads CASSPLKEVYGYTF. The DNA for the CDR3 is TGTGCCAGCTCACCACTCAAGGAGGTCTATGGCTACACCTTC.

The chain joins TRBV6-1 to TRBJ2-3; TRBD2 aligns across 7 bases. Trimming cost V 4 bases and J 1 base; bases outside gene matches: 2. This CDR3 is 14 amino acids long. CDR1 is MNHNS, CDR2 SASEGT, per germline. This chain's CDR3 is CASSVSGGTDTQYF. As DNA, the CDR3 is TGTGCCAGCAGTGTGAGCGGGGGCACAGATACGCAGTATTTT.

This clone was counted only a few times. The rearrangement links TRBV21-1 to TRBJ1-5; TRBD1 was called by the table and not checked on the DNA. TRBV21-1 is tagged as a pseudogene. This CDR3 comprises 11 residues. The chain's CDR3 is CASSDNRDQHF. The DNA of the CDR3 is TGTGCCAGCAGCGACAACAGGGACCAGCATTTT.